These T cell receptor beta chains were read from a single sample in a study of OX40 agonist ivuxolimab in advanced cancers. The assay was immunoSEQ multiplex PCR, and TCRdb's table has in-frame clones only and misses some. The data show 70,000 to 95,000 clones, 80% to 90% seen once. The sequencing here drew on CD4+ or CD8+ T cells sorted from blood, taken in a trial of the OX40 agonist ivuxolimab. The receptors originated from an adult with an advanced solid tumor such as melanoma, head and neck, liver or kidney cancer. CDR3s include the opening cysteine and the closing phenylalanine or tryptophan. Each record gives: V gene, J gene, CDR3 protein.

TRBV7-9	TRBJ1-2	CASSLGQSYGYTF
TRBV18	TRBJ1-1	CASSPRGSGGPMRTEAFF
TRBV10-3	TRBJ2-7	CAISEPTSGTYEQYF
TRBV27	TRBJ1-5	CASSPQGNNQPQHF
TRBV5-1	TRBJ2-1	CASSRAFAGGPSNEQFF
TRBV6-1	TRBJ2-2	CASSRNTGELFF
TRBV6-1	TRBJ2-2	CASSVFSTGSNTGELFF
TRBV5-6	TRBJ1-3	CASSLQGFPAGNTIYF
TRBV6-5	TRBJ2-3	CASSYGGTSGAYTQYF
TRBV28	TRBJ1-5	CASRRGNQPQHF